Sequencing of this TCR beta chain was carried out in a study of CD8 T cells in Susac syndrome. Random hexamers were used to reverse transcribe the RNA input (about 0.45 to 1 ug). TCRdb reprocessed the immunoSEQ multiplex PCR reads with MiXCR, giving one entry per CDR3 protein. Seen here are about 190,000 distinct CDR3 sequences, almost 96% observed once, and the top ten hold 0.075% to 0.1%. Germline V gives CDR1 MNHEY, CDR2 SMNVEV (reference sequence). This CDR3 is built from 13 residues. V lost 1 base and J 10 bases, leaving 8 bases between the germline ends. The TCR was taken from a human donor with Susac syndrome. The material sequenced was CD4+ T cells from PBMCs. V gene TRBV27 combines with J gene TRBJ1-6, with D uncertain. CDR3 residues: CASSLYGESPLHF. In DNA, the CDR3 is TGTGCCAGCAGTTTATACGGGGAGTCACCCCTCCACTTT.